One T cell receptor beta chain is described in this entry. Antigen unknown. This entry comes from a study of T cells in Graves' hyperthyroidism and ophthalmopathy. Study background: Once the initial diagnosis was made, peripheral blood was obtained before any treatment. Study-wide results and limits: Peripheral blood also featured most of the thyroid clonotypes expanded above 0.001. The authors' 13 V-J model separated ophthalmopathy from stable hyperthyroidism. Model predictions of ophthalmopathy came a median approximately 6.8 months before onset.

The CDR3 spans 15 residues. Looked up from germline, CDR1 is SGHVS and CDR2 is FNYEAQ. Trimming pared 1 base from V and 3 bases from J, leaving 9 bases between. Researchers took RNA transcripts and amplified the TCR beta CDR3 regions from them. First-round RT-PCR targeting the TCR CDR3 was performed with the HTBI primer set. TCRdb fed the multiplex PCR reads into MiXCR, producing one record per CDR3 protein. This table has about 380,000 distinct CDR3 sequences, 13% appearing once. The source of this sequence is a man aged 30 to 45 with Graves' hyperthyroidism that later progressed to Graves' ophthalmopathy. The sequencing input was blood. This sequence joins TRBV7-6 and TRBJ2-2; TRBD1 might be the D (6 bases). The CDR3 loop is CASSLEQGDTGELFF. Here the CDR3 DNA reads TGTGCCAGCAGCTTAGAACAGGGCGACACCGGGGAGCTGTTTTTT.